This T cell receptor beta chain was recorded in a study of graft-versus-host responses after intestinal transplantation. Study context: Recipients got multivisceral, liver-intestinal, or isolated intestinal transplants. Every recipient underwent anti-thymocyte globulin induction, then tacrolimus and steroids for 2 to 3 years.

A note on this clone: Its target is not known.

Overall study findings and caveats: Where graft-donor T cell macrochimerism was present, patients had high graft-versus-host to host-versus-graft clonal ratios in allografts. Among recipient marrow samples, GvH clones were found; some appeared first in ileum or blood.

Clones were read by immunoSEQ multiplex PCR, and TCRdb kept only the in-frame ones, dropping some. Here the sample spans tens of thousands of clones, 84% being singletons. The germline gives CDR1 SGHRS, CDR2 YFSETQ. The CDR3 length is 15 residues. V shed 3 bases and J shed 5 bases, with 17 bases lying between them. This TCR was sampled from a human donor who was the organ donor for an intestinal transplant. The J gene is TRBJ2-5, the V gene TRBV5-1, with a possible D match to TRBD1 (6 bases). The sequencing used unstimulated CD4+ T cells sorted from spleen or lymph node cells, collected before transplant. The CDR3 region has the DNA TGCGCCAGCAGCTATTTACAGGGTGTGTGGGAGACCCAGTACTTC. This translates into CASSYLQGVWETQYF.